Listed below are T cell receptor beta chains from one sample, sequenced in a study of control samples from healthy donors and cancer patients. Method: immunoSEQ multiplex PCR; TCRdb's copy keeps in-frame clones and lacks some. Seen here are 140,000 or so clones, 75% to 90% observed once, and the top ten hold 4.9%. The sample consisted of blood. The receptor set was obtained from a man between 25 and 39 years old in good health. CDR3s include the opening cysteine and the closing phenylalanine or tryptophan. The D gene is left open where the match is weak. Only part of the rows carry a size: once, few, many, or a class if the clone is expanded.

clone_size j_call d_call v_call cdr3_aa cdr3_nt
NA TRBJ1-1 NA TRBV6-5 CASSYGPSTEAFF TGTGCCAGCAGTTATGGCCCCAGCACTGAAGCTTTCTTT
NA TRBJ2-7 TRBD1 TRBV11-3 CASSPGQGDGEQYF TGTGCCAGCAGCCCGGGACAGGGGGACGGCGAGCAGTACTTC
NA TRBJ2-1 NA TRBV5-1 CASSPDLSSYNEQFF TGCGCCAGCAGCCCCGATCTGAGCTCCTACAATGAGCAGTTCTTC
NA TRBJ1-2 NA TRBV4-3 CASSQEIGQSYGYTF TGCGCCAGCAGCCAAGAAATTGGACAGAGCTATGGCTACACCTTC
NA TRBJ1-2 NA TRBV29-1 CSVEQVVDGYTF TGCAGCGTTGAACAAGTAGTGGATGGCTACACCTTC
NA TRBJ2-1 TRBD2 TRBV6-2/TRBV6-3 CASSPAGTSANNEQFF TGTGCCAGCAGTCCGGCCGGGACTAGCGCCAACAATGAGCAGTTCTTC
NA TRBJ1-3 NA TRBV30 CAWSRRSGNTIYF TGTGCCTGGAGTCGTCGGTCTGGAAACACCATATATTTT
NA TRBJ1-2 TRBD1 TRBV7-8 CASSSGQANYGYTF TGTGCCAGCAGCTCCGGACAGGCTAACTATGGCTACACCTTC
NA TRBJ1-2 NA TRBV4-3 CASSPSTIPNYGYTF TGCGCCAGCAGCCCCTCTACGATTCCTAACTATGGCTACACCTTC
NA TRBJ2-6 NA TRBV19 CASTRGQNSGANVLTF TGTGCCAGTACCCGGGGACAAAACTCTGGGGCCAACGTCCTGACTTTC
NA TRBJ2-7 NA TRBV9 CASSEGPMRGFSHEQYF TGTGCCAGCAGCGAGGGGCCCATGAGGGGTTTTTCCCACGAGCAGTACTTC
NA TRBJ2-7 TRBD1 TRBV7-8 CASSYRGSYEQYF TGTGCCAGCAGCTACAGGGGTTCCTACGAGCAGTACTTC
few TRBJ2-6 NA TRBV19 CASSGPGMSGANVLTF TGTGCCAGTAGTGGCCCAGGGATGAGTGGGGCCAACGTCCTGACTTTC
NA TRBJ2-3 NA TRBV4-1 CASRSVRGTDTQYF TGCGCCAGCAGATCAGTTCGGGGCACAGATACGCAGTATTTT
NA TRBJ2-2 TRBD1 TRBV18 CASSRGQGYTGELFF TGTGCCAGCTCACGGGGACAGGGGTACACCGGGGAGCTGTTTTTT
NA TRBJ1-1 NA TRBV6-2/TRBV6-3 CASSYPSGYGGTEAFF TGTGCCAGCAGTTACCCTTCGGGGTATGGGGGGACTGAAGCTTTCTTT
NA TRBJ2-7 NA TRBV12-3/TRBV12-4 CASRHFRGEQYF TGTGCCAGCAGACACTTCCGGGGCGAGCAGTACTTC
NA TRBJ2-1 TRBD2 TRBV27 CASTLAGGIEQFF TGTGCCAGCACGCTAGCGGGAGGCATTGAGCAGTTCTTC
few TRBJ1-2 TRBD1 TRBV19 CASSIGQGLYGYTF TGTGCCAGTAGTATCGGACAGGGATTGTATGGCTACACCTTC
NA TRBJ2-7 NA TRBV7-9 CASAGALGTAKSYEQYF TGTGCCAGCGCCGGGGCCCTTGGGACTGCTAAGTCCTACGAGCAGTACTTC
NA TRBJ1-2 NA TRBV6-5 CASSYSPRGGYGYTF TGTGCCAGCAGTTACTCCCCTAGGGGTGGCTATGGCTACACCTTC
NA TRBJ2-7 NA TRBV6-2/TRBV6-3 CASSLPGAYEQYF TGTGCCAGCAGCCTACCCGGAGCCTACGAGCAGTACTTC
once TRBJ1-2 NA TRBV6-4 CASSDSVKSGDYTF TGTGCCAGCAGTGACTCTGTAAAGAGCGGTGACTACACCTTC
NA TRBJ1-6 NA TRBV5-1 CASSAKGPQGASSSYNSPLHF TGCGCCAGCAGCGCCAAAGGTCCACAGGGAGCATCTAGCTCCTATAATTCACCCCTCCACTTT
NA TRBJ1-4 TRBD1 TRBV28 CASSFSGQINEKLFF TGTGCCAGCAGTTTTTCGGGACAGATAAATGAAAAACTGTTTTTT
NA TRBJ1-4 NA TRBV9 CASSVAQGREKLFF TGTGCCAGCAGCGTAGCTCAGGGGCGTGAAAAACTGTTTTTT
NA TRBJ2-1 NA TRBV3-1/TRBV3-2 CASSQERRQEVEQFF TGTGCCAGCAGCCAAGAGAGGAGACAGGAAGTTGAGCAGTTCTTC
NA TRBJ2-7 NA TRBV6-2/TRBV6-3 CASSLYRTNEQYF TGTGCCAGCAGCTTATACCGGACCAACGAGCAGTACTTC